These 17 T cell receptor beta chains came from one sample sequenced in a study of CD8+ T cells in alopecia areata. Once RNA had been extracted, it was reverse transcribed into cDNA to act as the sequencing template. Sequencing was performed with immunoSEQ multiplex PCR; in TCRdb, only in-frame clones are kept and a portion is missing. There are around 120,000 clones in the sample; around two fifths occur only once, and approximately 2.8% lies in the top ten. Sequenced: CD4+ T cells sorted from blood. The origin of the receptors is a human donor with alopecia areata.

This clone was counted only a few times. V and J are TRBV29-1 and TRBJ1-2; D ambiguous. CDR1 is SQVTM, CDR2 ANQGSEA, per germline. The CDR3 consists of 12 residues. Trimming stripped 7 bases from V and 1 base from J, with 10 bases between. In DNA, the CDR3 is TGCAGCGCGAGTCGGGATAACTATGGCTACACCTTC. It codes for CSASRDNYGYTF.

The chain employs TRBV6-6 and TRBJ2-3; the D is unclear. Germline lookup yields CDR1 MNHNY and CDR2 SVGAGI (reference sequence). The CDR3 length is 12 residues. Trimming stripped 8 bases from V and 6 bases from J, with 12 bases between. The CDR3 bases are TGTGCCAGCGCACCCCCCGGGGATACGCAGTATTTT. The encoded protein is CASAPPGDTQYF.

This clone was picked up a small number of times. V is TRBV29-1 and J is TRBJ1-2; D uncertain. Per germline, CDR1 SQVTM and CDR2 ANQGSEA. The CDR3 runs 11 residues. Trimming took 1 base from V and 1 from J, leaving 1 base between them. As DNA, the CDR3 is TGCAGCGTTGAAGTTAACTATGGCTACACCTTC. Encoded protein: CSVEVNYGYTF.

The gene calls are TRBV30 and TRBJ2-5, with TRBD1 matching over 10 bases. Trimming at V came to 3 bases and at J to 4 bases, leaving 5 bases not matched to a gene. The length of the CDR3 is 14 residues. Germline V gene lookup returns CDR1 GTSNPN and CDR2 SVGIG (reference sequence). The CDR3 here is CAWSRDRGSETQYF. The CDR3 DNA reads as TGTGCCTGGAGCCGGGACAGGGGTTCAGAGACCCAGTACTTC.

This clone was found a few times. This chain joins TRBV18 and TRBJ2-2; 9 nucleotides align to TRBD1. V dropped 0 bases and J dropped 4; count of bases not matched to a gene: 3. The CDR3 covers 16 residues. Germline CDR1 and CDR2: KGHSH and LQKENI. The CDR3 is CASSPPGQGGTGELFF. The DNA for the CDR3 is TGTGCCAGCTCACCACCGGGACAGGGCGGCACCGGGGAGCTGTTTTTT.

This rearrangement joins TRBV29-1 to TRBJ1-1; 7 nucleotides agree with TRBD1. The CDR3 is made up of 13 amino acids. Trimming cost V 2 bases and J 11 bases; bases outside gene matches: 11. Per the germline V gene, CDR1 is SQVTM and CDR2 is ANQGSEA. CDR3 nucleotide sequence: TGCAGCGTTGAAAACAGGGGCGCAATGAAGGCTTTCTTT. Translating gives CSVENRGAMKAFF. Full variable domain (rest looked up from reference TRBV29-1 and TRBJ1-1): SAVISQKPSRDICQRGTSLTIQCQVDSQVTMMFWYRQQPGQSLTLIATANQGSEATYESGFVIDKFPISRPNLTFSTLTVSNMSPEDSSIYLCSVENRGAMKAFFGQGTRLTVV.

Written as DNA, the CDR3 is TGTGCCAGCAGCTTAGAAGGAGGAGGCAATCAGCCCCAGCATTTT. Translating it yields CASSLEGGGNQPQHF. The J gene is TRBJ1-5, the V gene TRBV7-9; D gene ambiguous. This CDR3 is 15 amino acids long. V was cut by 1 base and J by 2 bases, with 9 bases left in between. Germline V gene data show CDR1 as SEHNR and CDR2 as FQNEAQ (reference sequence).

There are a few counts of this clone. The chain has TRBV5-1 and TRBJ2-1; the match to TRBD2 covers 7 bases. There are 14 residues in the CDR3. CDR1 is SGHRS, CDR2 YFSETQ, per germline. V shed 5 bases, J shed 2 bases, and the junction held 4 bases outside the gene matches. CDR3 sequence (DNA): TGCGCCAGCAGTACGGGAGGAGCCTACAATGAGCAGTTCTTC. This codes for CASSTGGAYNEQFF.

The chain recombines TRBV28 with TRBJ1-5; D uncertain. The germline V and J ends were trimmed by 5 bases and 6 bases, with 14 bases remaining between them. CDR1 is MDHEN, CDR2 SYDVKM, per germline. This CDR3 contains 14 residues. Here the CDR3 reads CASSPGQPSQPQHF. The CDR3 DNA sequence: TGTGCCAGCAGTCCGGGTCAGCCGAGTCAGCCCCAGCATTTT.

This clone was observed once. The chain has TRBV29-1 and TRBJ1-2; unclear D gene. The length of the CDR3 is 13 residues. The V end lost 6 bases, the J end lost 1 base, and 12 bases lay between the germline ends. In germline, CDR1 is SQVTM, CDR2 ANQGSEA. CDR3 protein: CSVLTGSNYGYTF. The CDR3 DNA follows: TGCAGCGTGCTCACCGGCAGTAACTATGGCTACACCTTC.

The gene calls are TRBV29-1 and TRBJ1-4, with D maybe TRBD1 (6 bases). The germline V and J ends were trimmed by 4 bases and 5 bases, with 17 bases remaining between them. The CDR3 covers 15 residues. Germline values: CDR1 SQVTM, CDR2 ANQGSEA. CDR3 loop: CSVALGGGENEKLFF. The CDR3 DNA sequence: TGCAGCGTTGCCCTAGGGGGGGGCGAGAATGAAAAACTGTTTTTT.

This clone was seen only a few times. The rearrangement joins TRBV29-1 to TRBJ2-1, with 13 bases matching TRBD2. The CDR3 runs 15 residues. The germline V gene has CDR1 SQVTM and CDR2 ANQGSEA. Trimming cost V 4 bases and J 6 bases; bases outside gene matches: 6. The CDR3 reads CSVGGTSGILNEQFF. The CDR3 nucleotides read TGCAGCGTTGGGGGGACTAGCGGGATCCTCAATGAGCAGTTCTTC.

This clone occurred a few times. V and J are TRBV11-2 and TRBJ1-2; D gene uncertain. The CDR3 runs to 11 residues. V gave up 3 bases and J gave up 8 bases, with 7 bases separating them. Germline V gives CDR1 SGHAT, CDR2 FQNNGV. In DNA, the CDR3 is TGTGCCAGCAGCTTTGGTTTCGGCTACACCTTC. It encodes CASSFGFGYTF.

This CDR3 is CAWRDSGTRGYTF. The CDR3 DNA reads TGTGCCTGGAGGGACTCCGGGACACGAGGCTACACCTTC. The chain uses TRBV30 and TRBJ1-2; D is possibly TRBD1 (6 bases). V was trimmed by 3 bases and J by 8 bases, leaving 16 bases between them. The germline gives CDR1 GTSNPN, CDR2 SVGIG (reference sequence). The CDR3 has 13 residues.

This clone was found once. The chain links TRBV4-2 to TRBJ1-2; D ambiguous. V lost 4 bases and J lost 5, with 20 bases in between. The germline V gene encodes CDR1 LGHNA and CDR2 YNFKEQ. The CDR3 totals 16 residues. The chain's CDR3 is CASSPGPVGREYGYTF. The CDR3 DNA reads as TGTGCCAGCAGCCCTGGACCGGTCGGACGAGAATATGGCTACACCTTC.

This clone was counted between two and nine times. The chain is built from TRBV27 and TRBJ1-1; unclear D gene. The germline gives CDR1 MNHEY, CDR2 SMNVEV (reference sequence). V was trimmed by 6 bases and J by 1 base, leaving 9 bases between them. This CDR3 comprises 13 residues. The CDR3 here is CASRPNGNTEAFF. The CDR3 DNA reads TGTGCCAGCAGACCGAACGGGAACACTGAAGCTTTCTTT.

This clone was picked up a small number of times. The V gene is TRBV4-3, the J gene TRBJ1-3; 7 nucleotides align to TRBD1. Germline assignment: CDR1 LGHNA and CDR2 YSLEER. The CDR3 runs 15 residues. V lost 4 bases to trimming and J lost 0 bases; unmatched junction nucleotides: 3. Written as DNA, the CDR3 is TGCGCCAGCAGCCGGGACAGCAACTCTGGAAACACCATATATTTT. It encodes CASSRDSNSGNTIYF.